This TCR beta chain was sequenced in a study of blood T cell repertoires in COVID-19. Per germline, CDR1 MNHEY and CDR2 SVGAGI. The CDR3 spans 14 residues. Unmatched junction bases numbered 8, after V lost 8 bases and J lost 2 bases. The method was immunoSEQ multiplex PCR; TCRdb's version includes in-frame clones alone and lacks a portion of them. The sample records around 250,000 clones, around 83% being singletons. Source material: peripheral blood. This clonotype originated in a man aged 40-55 years with active or convalescent COVID-19. The chain couples TRBV6-5 to TRBJ2-7; 8 nucleotides match TRBD1. The CDR3 region is CASGAPGQAYEQYF. CDR3 coding DNA: TGTGCCAGCGGGGCGCCGGGACAGGCCTACGAGCAGTACTTC.